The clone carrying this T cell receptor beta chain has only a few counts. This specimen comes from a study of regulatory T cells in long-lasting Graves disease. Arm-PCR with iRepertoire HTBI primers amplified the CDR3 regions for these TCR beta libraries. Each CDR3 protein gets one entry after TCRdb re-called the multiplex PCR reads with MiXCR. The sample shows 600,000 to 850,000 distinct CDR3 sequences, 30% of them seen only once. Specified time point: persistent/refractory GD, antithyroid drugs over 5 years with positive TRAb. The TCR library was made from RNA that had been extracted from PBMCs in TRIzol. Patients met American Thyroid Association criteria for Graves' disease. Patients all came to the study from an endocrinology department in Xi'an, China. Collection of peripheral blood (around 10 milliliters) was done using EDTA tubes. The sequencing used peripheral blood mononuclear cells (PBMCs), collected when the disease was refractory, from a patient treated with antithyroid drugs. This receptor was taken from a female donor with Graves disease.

Here the CDR3 DNA reads TGTGCCAGCAGTGAAGGGTGGCAGGGTGAGGAGCAGTACTTC. It specifies CASSEGWQGEEQYF. The J gene is TRBJ2-7, the V gene TRBV6-1; tentative D call: TRBD1 (5 bases). This CDR3 region has 14 residues. The V gene's germline CDR1 is MNHNS and CDR2 SASEGT. Trimming stripped 1 base from V and 7 bases from J, with 14 bases between.